The 27 T cell receptor beta chains listed next were all sequenced from one sample in a study of molecular identifiers for immune sequencing clone quantification. TCRdb used MiXCR to reprocess the PCR reads, holding one entry per CDR3 protein. The sample carries more than 250,000 distinct CDR3 sequences, about 21% recorded once. Sequencing was performed on naive CD8+ T cells from blood, with Jurkat cell RNA spiked in. The subset here: FACS-sorted CD8+CD4-CCR7+CD45RA+ naive T cells. The source is a human donor in good health. Some libraries in this study had Jurkat cell RNA spiked in.

This clonotype was recorded many times. The chain employs TRBV7-9 and TRBJ2-3; 7 nucleotides align to TRBD1. V dropped 2 bases and J dropped 3; count of bases not matched to a gene: 11. Germline V gives CDR1 SEHNR, CDR2 FQNEAQ (reference sequence). This CDR3 region has 17 residues. CDR3 region: CASSLSLKGGSTDTQYF. The CDR3 DNA is TGTGCCAGCAGCTTAAGCCTCAAAGGGGGCTCAACAGATACGCAGTATTTT. Drawing the rest from reference TRBV7-9 and TRBJ2-3, the complete variable domain is DTGVSQNPRHKITKRGQNVTFRCDPISEHNRLYWYRQTLGQGPEFLTYFQNEAQLEKSRLLSDRFSAERPKGSFSTLEIQRTEQGDSAMYLCASSLSLKGGSTDTQYFGPGTRLTVL.

There are many counts of this clonotype. At one boundary the junction diverges from the germline segment, which might be a read error. The V call is TRBV4-1, the J call TRBJ2-3; TRBD2 is a possible D gene (5 bases). This CDR3 contains 14 residues. Germline V CDR1 and CDR2: MGHRA, YSYEKL. DNA for the CDR3: TGTGCCAGCAGCCCAAGGACTAGCACAGATACGCAGTATTTT. This sequence encodes CASSPRTSTDTQYF.

This clonotype was recorded only once. This may be a read error, as it is one base from a much larger clone. The chain links TRBV5-4 to TRBJ2-2; the D gene is possibly TRBD1 (5 bases). The CDR3 covers 14 residues. CDR1 is SGHNT and CDR2 is YYREEE in the germline V gene (reference sequence). The CDR3 protein is CACSFRQYPGELFF. CDR3 sequence (DNA): TGTGCCTGCAGCTTTCGACAGTATCCCGGGGAGCTGTTTTTT. Variable domain in full (rest from reference TRBV5-4 and TRBJ2-2): ETGVTQSPTHLIKTRGQQVTLRCSSQSGHNTVSWYQQALGQGPQFIFQYYREEENGRGNFPPRFSGLQFPNYSSELNVNALELDDSALYLCACSFRQYPGELFFGEGSRLTVL.

In this sample, this clonotype turned up many times. The rearrangement uses TRBV20-1 and TRBJ2-5; 9 bases line up with TRBD1. The trim removed 5 bases at V and 5 bases at J, leaving 6 bases unmatched. The CDR3 has 13 residues. Germline V gene sequence: CDR1 DFQATT, CDR2 SNEGSKA (reference sequence). The CDR3 DNA sequence: TGCAGTGCTCCGGACAGGGGTCCCGAGACCCAGTACTTC. As protein: CSAPDRGPETQYF.

This clonotype appeared many times. The CDR3 DNA is TGTGCCAGCAGTTTCGAGGGACAGTCGAGCACAGATACGCAGTATTTT. Amino acids: CASSFEGQSSTDTQYF. This chain joins TRBV2 and TRBJ2-3; 7 nucleotides line up with TRBD1. Germline CDR1 reads SNHLY; CDR2 reads FYNNEI. This CDR3 is 16 amino acids long. Trimming cost V 5 bases and J 0 bases; bases outside gene matches: 8.

The rearrangement joins TRBV27 to TRBJ2-7; D is possibly TRBD1 (6 bases). V was clipped by 8 bases and J by 2 bases, with 16 bases between them. Per the germline V gene, CDR1 is MNHEY and CDR2 is SMNVEV (reference sequence). The CDR3 is made up of 14 amino acids. CDR3 sequence (DNA): TGTGCCAGCTCCGTCGGACAGACCGCCTACGAGCAGTACTTC. This sequence encodes CASSVGQTAYEQYF.

This clonotype was seen repeatedly, ten times or more. The V call is TRBV29-1, the J call TRBJ1-1; D is unclear. Germline CDR1 reads SQVTM; CDR2 reads ANQGSEA. This CDR3 has 13 amino acids. The V and J ends lost 6 bases and 10 bases respectively, with 21 bases between them. In nucleotides, the CDR3 is TGCAGCGTAGCCCGAGGCCGGGAACAGCGAGCTTTCTTT. Translation gives CSVARGREQRAFF.

The chain has TRBV4-1 and TRBJ2-3; TRBD2 is a possible D gene (5 bases). CDR1 and CDR2 from the germline V gene are MGHRA and YSYEKL. CDR3 length equals 15 residues. V shed 1 base and J shed 4 bases, with 12 bases lying between them. The CDR3 loop reads CASSQVVGSADTQYF. The CDR3 DNA sequence: TGCGCCAGCAGCCAAGTGGTGGGTAGCGCAGATACGCAGTATTTT.

This clonotype has a count of ten or more. V usage is TRBV4-1 and J usage is TRBJ2-7; D is uncertain. V shed 1 base and J shed 8 bases, with 12 bases lying between them. The CDR3 is 13 amino acids. CDR1 is MGHRA, CDR2 YSYEKL, per germline. The CDR3: CASSQASTSQQYF. In nucleotides, the CDR3 is TGCGCCAGCAGCCAAGCGAGCACAAGCCAGCAGTACTTC.

With respect to this clonotype: The final CDR3 position lacks the conserved phenylalanine or tryptophan, pointing to a likely read error. The gene calls are TRBV19 and TRBJ2-7; TRBD1 aligns across 7 bases. J was trimmed by 3 bases and V by 4 bases; bases with no gene match: 6. Germline CDR1 and CDR2: LNHDA and SQIVND (reference sequence). The CDR3 runs to 14 residues. Here the CDR3 DNA reads TGTGCCAGTAGTACCCACAGGGGCCTCTACGAGCAGTACCTC. Encoded protein: CASSTHRGLYEQYL.

There are many counts of this clonotype. The chain links TRBV7-9 to TRBJ2-7; D unresolved. Germline V gene data show CDR1 as SEHNR and CDR2 as FQNEAQ (reference sequence). Deletions cut 5 bases from V and 0 bases from J, with 14 bases between. This CDR3 is built from 15 residues. CDR3 in DNA: TGTGCCAGCAGCCCGGAGAAGACGGTCTCCTACGAGCAGTACTTC. Translating it yields CASSPEKTVSYEQYF. Supplemented by reference TRBV7-9 and TRBJ2-7, the full variable domain reads DTGVSQNPRHKITKRGQNVTFRCDPISEHNRLYWYRQTLGQGPEFLTYFQNEAQLEKSRLLSDRFSAERPKGSFSTLEIQRTEQGDSAMYLCASSPEKTVSYEQYFGPGTRLTVT.

In this sample, this clonotype turned up many times. The V gene is TRBV6-6, the J gene TRBJ2-3, with TRBD1 identical over 9 bases. The germline V gene encodes CDR1 MNHNY and CDR2 SVGAGI (reference sequence). The J segment lost 3 bases and the V segment lost 6 bases, leaving 10 bases of the junction unmatched. The CDR3 has 16 amino acids. CDR3 residues: CASRKGTGTGTDTQYF. As DNA, the CDR3 is TGTGCCAGCAGGAAAGGGACCGGGACAGGGACAGATACGCAGTATTTT.

A few counts support this clonotype. CDR3 sequence: CASSPEFNTEAFF. CDR3 coding DNA: TGTGCCAGCAGCCCCGAGTTCAACACTGAAGCTTTCTTT. The chain recombines TRBV12-3 or TRBV12-4 with TRBJ1-1; D is uncertain. Trimming cost V 6 bases and J 2 bases, with 10 bases left between them. CDR3 length: 13 residues.

This clonotype was seen a handful of times. The chain employs TRBV27 and TRBJ2-5; D possibly corresponds to TRBD1 (6 bases). V was clipped by 5 bases and J by 1 base, with 20 bases between them. The length of the CDR3 is 17 residues. CDR1 is MNHEY and CDR2 is SMNVEV in the germline V gene (reference sequence). Here the CDR3 reads CASSPVSVTGIQETQYF. In nucleotides, the CDR3 is TGTGCCAGCAGTCCCGTTTCGGTCACAGGGATCCAAGAGACCCAGTACTTC.

This clonotype occurred many times. The chain uses TRBV28 and TRBJ2-7, with D possibly matching TRBD2 (5 bases). Between the trimmed V and J ends, which lost 5 bases and 4 bases, there was a span of 12 bases. Germline V gene data show CDR1 as MDHEN and CDR2 as SYDVKM. There are 13 residues in the CDR3. The CDR3 region has the DNA TGTGCCAGCAGTCCCCCCGGGGAGTACGAGCAGTACTTC. Its translation: CASSPPGEYEQYF.

Comments on this clonotype: A clone one base away is much larger, so this may be a read error. The V call is TRBV6-6, the J call TRBJ2-5, with D uncertain. The CDR3 covers 14 residues. Trimming pared 8 bases from V and 2 bases from J, leaving 15 bases between. Germline values: CDR1 MNHNY, CDR2 SVGAGI (reference sequence). This CDR3 is CASGPDLVQETQYF. The CDR3 bases are TGTGCCAGCGGCCCCGACTTGGTACAAGAGACCCAGTACTTC.

Many counts were recorded for this clonotype. The chain combines TRBV28 with TRBJ2-1; 9 nucleotides align to TRBD2. Trimming at V came to 2 bases and at J to 7 bases, leaving 6 bases not matched to a gene. The CDR3 length is 15 residues. Germline V gene sequence: CDR1 MDHEN, CDR2 SYDVKM. The CDR3 protein is CASSLGTSSRNEQFF. The CDR3 DNA is TGTGCCAGCAGTTTAGGGACTAGCTCGAGGAATGAGCAGTTCTTC.

There are many counts of this clonotype. This sequence joins TRBV29-1 and TRBJ2-2, with 9 nucleotides matching TRBD1. CDR1 is SQVTM and CDR2 is ANQGSEA in the germline V gene. J was trimmed by 3 bases and V by 0 bases; bases with no gene match: 2. The CDR3 spans 15 residues. The CDR3 loop reads CSVEERDRDTGELFF. The CDR3 coding sequence is TGCAGCGTTGAAGAACGGGACAGGGACACCGGGGAGCTGTTTTTT.

In its sample, this clonotype was seen many times. The chain couples TRBV7-2 to TRBJ2-5; D ambiguous. The V and J ends lost 0 bases and 5 bases respectively, with 10 bases between them. This CDR3 comprises 14 residues. Germline V gene data show CDR1 as SGHTA and CDR2 as FQGNSA. The CDR3 reads CASSLAAWAETQYF. The CDR3 DNA is TGTGCCAGCAGCTTAGCTGCCTGGGCGGAGACCCAGTACTTC. The full variable domain, in which reference TRBV7-2 and TRBJ2-5 provide the parts outside the CDR3, is GAGVSQSPSNKVTEKGKDVELRCDPISGHTALYWYRQSLGQGLEFLIYFQGNSAPDKSGLPSDRFSAERTGGSVSTLTIQRTQQEDSAVYLCASSLAAWAETQYFGPGTRLLVL.

A word on this clonotype: This may be a read error, as it is one base from a much larger clone. The chain links TRBV5-1 to TRBJ1-2; no clear D. CDR1 and CDR2 from the germline V gene are SGHRS and YFSETQ. The length of the CDR3 is 14 residues. CDR3 amino acids: CAGSLLSSAYGYTF. CDR3 DNA sequence: TGCGCCGGCAGCTTGCTATCGTCGGCCTATGGCTACACCTTC. The full variable domain, with the rest looked up from reference TRBV5-1 and TRBJ1-2, is KAGVTQTPRYLIKTRGQQVTLSCSPISGHRSVSWYQQTPGQGLQFLFEYFSETQRNKGNFPGRFSGRQFSNSRSEMNVSTLELGDSALYLCAGSLLSSAYGYTFGSGTRLTVV.

Regarding this clonotype: This may be a read error, as it is one base from a much larger clone. This chain joins TRBV27 and TRBJ1-5; tentatively, D is TRBD1 (5 bases). Looked up from germline, CDR1 is MNHEY and CDR2 is SMNVEV (reference sequence). Between the trimmed V and J ends, which lost 6 bases and 6 bases, there was a span of 15 bases. This CDR3 comprises 14 residues. CDR3 in DNA: TGTGCCAGCAGACGGGGTGTGGGGGGTCAGCCCCAGCATTTT. It is translated as CASRRGVGGQPQHF.

This clonotype was observed a handful of times. The rearrangement links TRBV25-1 to TRBJ2-7; maybe TRBD1 (6 bases). The CDR3 is made up of 14 amino acids. Trimming pared 9 bases from V and 3 bases from J, leaving 18 bases between. CDR1 is MGHDK and CDR2 is SYGVNS in the germline V gene. The CDR3 nucleotides are TGTGCCAGTCGGTCCGGGCAGGGGATCTACGAGCAGTACTTC. Translation gives CASRSGQGIYEQYF.

This clonotype was picked up many times. The chain has TRBV5-1 and TRBJ2-5, with a weak D call TRBD1 (6 bases). The CDR3 contains 14 residues. Germline V gives CDR1 SGHRS, CDR2 YFSETQ. Trimming pared 1 base from V and 2 bases from J, leaving 9 bases between. CDR3 sequence (DNA): TGCGCCAGCAGCTTGAGGACAGTACAAGAGACCCAGTACTTC. Protein product: CASSLRTVQETQYF.

Notes on this clonotype: A read error is possible here, since a much larger clone lies one base away. The chain has TRBV6-2 or TRBV6-3 and TRBJ1-1; D remains unclear. CDR3 length: 14 amino acids. The germline CDR1 and CDR2 sequences are MNHEY and SVGEGT. The CDR3 reads CASSYAGGSTEALF. The CDR3 DNA reads TGTGCCAGCAGTTACGCCGGAGGGAGCACTGAAGCTCTCTTT.

This clonotype was counted ten times or more. This chain connects TRBV5-1 to TRBJ2-7; TRBD1 matches 7 bases. J lost 2 bases, V lost 4 bases, and 3 bases had no gene match. Germline V CDR1 and CDR2: SGHRS, YFSETQ. The CDR3 extends over 13 amino acids. The CDR3 is CASSVDRAYEQYF. The CDR3 nucleotides are TGCGCCAGCAGCGTAGACAGGGCCTACGAGCAGTACTTC.

The sample holds many counts of this clonotype. The chain joins TRBV6-5 to TRBJ2-7; TRBD1 matches at 9 bases. CDR3 length equals 15 residues. The V and J ends lost 5 bases and 5 bases, in that order; junction bases with no gene match: 10. CDR1 is MNHEY and CDR2 is SVGAGI in the germline V gene. The CDR3 DNA sequence: TGTGCCAGCAGTAGAGCCGGGACAGGGTCTGACGAGCAGTACTTC. Its translation is CASSRAGTGSDEQYF.

This clonotype occurred many times. The rearrangement uses TRBV12-3 or TRBV12-4 and TRBJ1-5, with D unresolved. CDR3 size: 12 residues. The germline V and J ends were trimmed by 4 bases and 7 bases, with 8 bases remaining between them. The CDR3 DNA is TGTGCCAGCAGTTCGGTGGGGCAGCCCCAGCATTTT. This translates into CASSSVGQPQHF.